The rows below give T cell receptor beta chains drawn from one sample of a study of T-cell memory formation after mild COVID-19. TCRdb fed the 5' RACE reads into MiXCR, producing one record per CDR3 protein. The table records some 43,000 distinct CDR3 sequences, 5.5% to 7% of them present only once. The sequencing input was PBMCs or a T cell subset sorted from them (not recorded which). Source of these receptors: an adult who had mild COVID-19 (a few samples of this study predate the infection). Cell type and time point are not known. Both conserved end residues are part of each CDR3. The D gene is left open where the match is weak. Some rows mark clone size as missing; the rest say once, few, many or name a class of expanded clone.

D	V	size	J	DNA	CDR3
TRBD1	TRBV30	few	TRBJ2-3	TGTGCCCAACGAGGGACAGGGGCAGATACGCAGTATTTT	CAQRGTGADTQYF
-	TRBV6-2/TRBV6-3	many	TRBJ2-7	TGTGCCAGCAGTTACGGCCCGTACGAGCAGTACTTC	CASSYGPYEQYF
-	TRBV27	few	TRBJ1-5	TGTGCCAGCAGGCCAACAAGGGGTCTAGGCCAGCCCCAGCATTTT	CASRPTRGLGQPQHF
TRBD1	TRBV19	-	TRBJ1-2	TGTGCCAGTAGTACACAGGGGACCCTTGTCTATGGCTACACCTTC	CASSTQGTLVYGYTF
-	TRBV18	few	TRBJ2-1	TGTGCCAGCTCACCTTCCGGGACAACAACCTACAATGAGCAGTTCTTC	CASSPSGTTTYNEQFF
-	TRBV7-2	many	TRBJ2-3	TGTGCCAGCAGCCCTAAGGAGAGCGGTGGCACAGATACGCAGTATTTT	CASSPKESGGTDTQYF
-	TRBV9	-	TRBJ2-7	TGTGCCAGCAGCGTAGCCCCGGACGTCGAGCAGTACTTC	CASSVAPDVEQYF
-	TRBV3-1	medium-sized	TRBJ2-3	TGTGCCAGCAGCCAAATACGGTCGGGGACGCAGTATTTT	CASSQIRSGTQYF
TRBD2	TRBV5-1	few	TRBJ2-6	TGCGCCAGCAGCTTGTCCAGCGGGGGAATCTCTGGGGCCAACGTCCTGACTTTC	CASSLSSGGISGANVLTF
-	TRBV18	-	TRBJ2-3	TGTGCCAGCTCACCAACACAGCTAGCAGATACGCAGTATTTT	CASSPTQLADTQYF
-	TRBV3-1	-	TRBJ2-7	TGTGCCAGCAGCCAAGATTGGGGGGCTATGGGCGAGCAGTACTTC	CASSQDWGAMGEQYF
TRBD1	TRBV9	few	TRBJ1-2	TGTGCCAGCAGCGCGGACAGGGGGCCCCACTATGGCTACACCTTC	CASSADRGPHYGYTF
TRBD1	TRBV4-2	few	TRBJ2-1	TGTGCCAGCAGCCCGACCCTGACAGGGAATGAGCAGTTCTTC	CASSPTLTGNEQFF
-	TRBV5-6	few	TRBJ2-7	TGTGCCAGCAGCTTTCAGGGAACCTACGAGCAGTACTTC	CASSFQGTYEQYF
-	TRBV30	many	TRBJ2-3	TGTGCCTGGCAACGGGGAGCCCGGCGGGATACGCAGTATTTT	CAWQRGARRDTQYF
TRBD1	TRBV27	-	TRBJ2-7	TGTGCCAGCAGTTTAGTTGTGGGACAGGGGGGTAAAAGCGAGCAGTACTTC	CASSLVVGQGGKSEQYF
-	TRBV29-1	-	TRBJ1-2	TGCAGCGTTGAGGCGGAAGTAGGGCGGCACTATGGCTACACCTTC	CSVEAEVGRHYGYTF
-	TRBV4-1	-	TRBJ1-3	TGCGCCAGCAGCCAAGCGGTCTCTGGAAACACCATATATTTT	CASSQAVSGNTIYF
TRBD2	TRBV30	few	TRBJ2-5	TGTGCCTGGAGTGTTGGGAGCGGGGGGGCGGAGACCCAGTACTTC	CAWSVGSGGAETQYF
-	TRBV18	many	TRBJ2-7	TGTGCCAGCTCACCATTAGCGGACTTCTCCTACGAGCAGTACTTC	CASSPLADFSYEQYF
-	TRBV5-6	many	TRBJ1-1	TGTGCCAGCAGCTTGGCGTTTGGGAACACTGAAGCTTTCTTT	CASSLAFGNTEAFF
-	TRBV9	-	TRBJ1-1	TGTGCCAGCAGCGGGACCGGGGCCACGAACACTGAAGCTTTCTTT	CASSGTGATNTEAFF
-	TRBV19	many	TRBJ2-2	TGTGCCAGTAATTCACTGGGGAACACCGGGGAGCTGTTTTTT	CASNSLGNTGELFF
TRBD1	TRBV24-1	few	TRBJ1-5	TGTGCCACCAGTGACCAAAGACAGGGGGCTCAGCCCCAGCATTTT	CATSDQRQGAQPQHF
-	TRBV2	many	TRBJ2-2	TGTGCCAGCAGAAGGGTAGTCACCGGGGAGCTGTTTTTT	CASRRVVTGELFF
-	TRBV5-4	few	TRBJ2-7	TGTGCCAGCAGCCGAGGACAGCGGAAAGGTTACGAGCAGTACTTC	CASSRGQRKGYEQYF
-	TRBV18	many	TRBJ2-7	TGTGCCAGCTCACCTTCAGTAGGTACCTCCTACGAGCAGTACTTC	CASSPSVGTSYEQYF
-	TRBV12-3/TRBV12-4	medium-sized	TRBJ1-1	TGTGCCAGCAGCCTTGGGCTTACGTCTGAAGCTTTCTTT	CASSLGLTSEAFF
TRBD1	TRBV15	few	TRBJ1-5	TGTGCCACCAGCAGAGATGCCCAGGGGGCGTATCCCCAGCATTTT	CATSRDAQGAYPQHF
-	TRBV2	many	TRBJ1-5	TGTGCCAGCAGTGTACAGCTGGGCAATCAGCCCCAGCATTTT	CASSVQLGNQPQHF
-	TRBV7-2	many	TRBJ2-5	TGTGCCAGCAGCTCCACTAGGATGCGCCAAGAGACCCAGTACTTC	CASSSTRMRQETQYF
TRBD2	TRBV6-2/TRBV6-3	many	TRBJ2-3	TGTGCCAGCAGCCCTACTAGCGGGAGGGCCGGTTATGTGGAAGATACGCAGTATTTT	CASSPTSGRAGYVEDTQYF
-	TRBV20-1	-	TRBJ2-7	TGCAGTGCGCTCCGGACTACCGGCCTACGAGAGCAGTACTTC	CSALRTTGLREQYF
-	TRBV7-8	many	TRBJ2-3	TGTGCCAGCAGCAACTCTGTCAGGGGTACAGATACGCAGTATTTT	CASSNSVRGTDTQYF
-	TRBV7-9	-	TRBJ1-1	TGTGCCAGCAGCATTACGATCTTAAGGGGAGGCACTGAAGCTTTCTTT	CASSITILRGGTEAFF
TRBD1	TRBV5-1	many	TRBJ2-2	TGCGCCAGCAGCGGATGGACAGGGACGCTGAACACCGGGGAGCTGTTTTTT	CASSGWTGTLNTGELFF
TRBD1	TRBV4-3	many	TRBJ2-5	TGCGCCAGCAGCCAAGCCCACACATCGACAGGGGGAGAGACCCAGTACTTC	CASSQAHTSTGGETQYF
-	TRBV19	few	TRBJ1-1	TGTGCCAGTAGTACAGGACAGTCGAACACTGAAGCTTTCTTT	CASSTGQSNTEAFF
-	TRBV4-1	many	TRBJ2-2	TGCGCCAGCAGCCTGCCTGGGGCAGGGAAAAAGGACACCGGGGAGCTGTTTTTT	CASSLPGAGKKDTGELFF
TRBD2	TRBV4-2	few	TRBJ2-7	TGTGCCAGCAGCCCCCAGATCCGGACTAGCGGGGGACGGGAGCAGTACTTC	CASSPQIRTSGGREQYF
TRBD2	TRBV7-3	many	TRBJ2-1	TGTGCCAGCAGCTTAGGAGGACTAGCAGTTAGAGATGAGCAGTTCTTC	CASSLGGLAVRDEQFF
TRBD1	TRBV19	-	TRBJ1-5	TGTGCCAGCAGGACAGGGCAGGGGGTTCGGCCCCAGCATTTT	CASRTGQGVRPQHF
-	TRBV6-5	many	TRBJ1-1	TGTGCCAGCAGTTTACGACAGGTGAACACTGAAGCTTTCTTT	CASSLRQVNTEAFF
-	TRBV12-3/TRBV12-4	many	TRBJ1-5	TGTGCCAGCAGCTTTTCAGGGGGCAATCAGCCCCAGCATTTT	CASSFSGGNQPQHF
TRBD2	TRBV7-2	many	TRBJ2-7	TGTGCCAGCAGCCCGGGAGGGCCGCAAGAGCAGTACTTC	CASSPGGPQEQYF
-	TRBV30	few	TRBJ1-4	TGTGCCTGGAGTGTAAGGGGCAGAATCAATGAAAAACTGTTTTTT	CAWSVRGRINEKLFF
-	TRBV30	-	TRBJ1-2	TGTGCCTGGAGTGCAGGGTATGCATATGGCTACACCTTC	CAWSAGYAYGYTF
-	TRBV7-3	-	TRBJ2-2	TGTGCCAGCAGGCCGTCCAGGGGGAACACCGGGGAGCTGTTTTTT	CASRPSRGNTGELFF
-	TRBV20-1	many	TRBJ2-1	TGCAGTGCTCCACCGGGATCATATGGTAATGAGCAGTTCTTC	CSAPPGSYGNEQFF
-	TRBV11-2	many	TRBJ2-7	TGTGCCAGCAGCTTCGATGACTATATGGATTCCGAGCAGTACTTC	CASSFDDYMDSEQYF
TRBD2	TRBV12-3/TRBV12-4	many	TRBJ2-7	TGTGCCAGCAACCCCGGGACTAGCGCCTACGAGCAGTACTTC	CASNPGTSAYEQYF
TRBD2	TRBV7-2	many	TRBJ2-1	TGTGCCAGCAGCACCGGTCGAAGCGGGAGATTAGGCAATGAGCAGTTCTTC	CASSTGRSGRLGNEQFF
TRBD1	TRBV12-3/TRBV12-4	many	TRBJ2-3	TGTGCCAGCAGTTTAGGGCAGGGGGCAGATACGCAGTATTTT	CASSLGQGADTQYF
TRBD1	TRBV12-3/TRBV12-4	few	TRBJ1-2	TGTGCCAGCAGTACCGGGACAGGGTATGGCTACACCTTC	CASSTGTGYGYTF
TRBD1	TRBV15	many	TRBJ2-3	TGTGCCACCAACCTACAGGGGGCTGCCACAGATACGCAGTATTTT	CATNLQGAATDTQYF
-	TRBV18	-	TRBJ2-5	TGTGCCAGCTCACCACCCAATGGCGAGAAGACCCAGTACTTC	CASSPPNGEKTQYF
-	TRBV6-6	-	TRBJ1-6	TGTGCCAGCAGTTACTCGTTGTCACAATATAATTCACCCCTCCACTTT	CASSYSLSQYNSPLHF
TRBD2	TRBV6-6	-	TRBJ2-5	TGTGCCAGCAGCCAAAGCGGGGGGATTGGGGAGACCCAGTACTTC	CASSQSGGIGETQYF
TRBD2	TRBV5-1	medium-sized	TRBJ2-1	TGCGCCAGCAGCTTGGAAGGTAGCGGGAGACGCAGCGAGCAGTTCTTC	CASSLEGSGRRSEQFF